This T cell receptor beta chain was sequenced during a study of siplizumab effects on memory and regulatory T cells (dated by TCRdb to about 2019). About the full investigation: The effect of the anti-CD2 antibody siplizumab on alloreactive T-cell subsets was examined in allogeneic mixed lymphocyte reactions constructed from human PBMCs.

CDR1 and CDR2 are drawn from the germline V gene (reference sequence): SSHAT, FNYEAQ. CDR3 length: 17 amino acids, cysteine to phenylalanine. CDR3 DNA is the only sequence kept; it has 51 bases, read in frame from the first base. Regarding this clone: Its antigen is currently not known. At one end, the junction sequence differs from germline, possibly due to a read error.

Libraries were prepared through the immunoSEQ multiplex PCR assay. The deep sequencing platform assayed 80,000 to 100,000 TCR templates per sample. Genomic DNA extracted from sorted T cells was the material used for TCRbeta CDR3 sequencing. The original methods were these. The R programming language was used for clonal analysis of TCRbeta CDR3 data. Comparing unstimulated samples against CFSE-low samples taken after the reaction was how alloreactive CD4+ and CD8+ clones were defined. Alloreactive CD4+ clones were assigned to regulatory or non-regulatory origin by matching sequences to sorted unstimulated Treg and non-Treg repertoires. TCRdb provides this immuneACCESS table in a form limited to in-frame rearrangements. Some clones are lacking; in checked studies, under half of them reflect an unresolved V gene, and why the rest are absent is not known. The D gene and trimming were derived from the DNA, and the V and J assignments and clone size from that table. A total of roughly 56,000 clones appear in this sample, about 92% of them only once. Of the sample, roughly 38% is held by the ten largest clones.

Sorted unstimulated T cells and proliferating T cells recovered from mixed lymphocyte reactions underwent TCRbeta CDR3 sequencing. Fresh whole blood from approximately ten HLA-typed healthy donors was used to isolate PBMCs. What the research found in general, with its limitations: For roughly 80-97% of proliferating CD4+ or CD8+ clones, no naive or memory phenotype could be assigned. Unstimulated naive T cells appeared to be more diverse than memory T cells, and naive cells seemed to make a substantial contribution to the alloresponse. Because sequences at frequencies below about 10^-5 were poorly captured, only a minor fraction of alloreactive clones could be mapped back to unstimulated subsets. No functional confirmation was obtained for the suppressive function of proliferating Tregs from siplizumab cultures. The cumulative frequency of alloreactive sequences that could be traced back to unstimulated CD4+ memory T cells was significantly reduced by siplizumab. Among mappable alloreactive CD4+ clones, an average Treg-derived fraction of roughly 71% was observed with siplizumab, compared with around 28% in control reactions.

Sample: CD8+ T cells sorted from blood. This clonotype was obtained from a human donor in good health. The sequence is built from TRBV7-7 and TRBJ2-2; TRBD1 fits 7 bases in the junction. The CDR3 corresponds to CASSPYARTGVTGELFF. The nucleotide sequence is given as TGTGCTAGCAGTCCCTACGCTCGGACAGGAGTAACCGGGGAGCTGTTTTTT.